The 10 T cell receptor beta chains reported below all come from one sample, sequenced in a study of blood T cell repertoires in COVID-19. Assay used: immunoSEQ multiplex PCR; TCRdb lists only in-frame clones, some missing. This sample has about 160,000 clones, with around 82% found just once. What was sequenced was peripheral blood. The source of these receptors is a woman aged 35 to 49 with COVID-19, enrolled during active disease.

This chain connects TRBV15 to TRBJ1-4, with a weak D call TRBD1 (6 bases). The V end was cut by 0 bases, the J end by 5 bases, with 13 bases between. The CDR3 loop spans 16 amino acids. Per the germline V gene, CDR1 is LNHNV and CDR2 is YYDKDF (reference sequence). CDR3 nucleotide sequence: TGTGCCACCAGCAGAGATAGGGGGACCCTGAATGAAAAACTGTTTTTT. It translates to CATSRDRGTLNEKLFF.

V gene TRBV6-1 combines with J gene TRBJ2-7; TRBD1 matches 7 bases. Germline loops: CDR1 MNHNS, CDR2 SASEGT. Trimming took 1 base from V and 2 from J; bases not matched to a gene: 11. The CDR3 extends over 17 amino acids. The DNA for the CDR3 is TGTGCCAGCAGTGAAGGCTATGACAGGGTAAATCCCTACGAGCAGTACGTC. Amino acid sequence: CASSEGYDRVNPYEQYV.

The rearrangement joins TRBV28 to TRBJ2-3, with a possible D match to TRBD2 (5 bases). V lost 3 bases, J lost 0 bases, and 13 bases lay in between. The CDR3 covers 16 residues. In germline, CDR1 is MDHEN, CDR2 SYDVKM. This CDR3 is CASSFPRGGSTDTQYF. The CDR3 DNA is TGTGCCAGCAGTTTCCCCCGAGGCGGGAGCACAGATACGCAGTATTTT.

This chain uses TRBV29-1 with TRBJ1-2; 7 bases are a match to TRBD1. Germline assignment: CDR1 SQVTM and CDR2 ANQGSEA. V gave up 6 bases and J gave up 4 bases; unmatched junction bases: 8. The CDR3 runs to 13 residues. The CDR3 bases are TGCAGCGTAGCGGACAGGCCTTCCTATGGCTACACCTTC. Its protein is CSVADRPSYGYTF.

CDR3 DNA sequence: TGTGCCAGCAGCCAGACAGGGAACTATGGCTACACCTTC. It encodes CASSQTGNYGYTF. The rearrangement links TRBV14 to TRBJ1-2, with TRBD1 identical over 7 bases. From germline, CDR1 is SGHDN and CDR2 FVKESK. This CDR3 is built from 13 residues. J lost 2 bases, V lost 3 bases, and 0 bases had no gene match. The variable domain in full, with the rest retrieved from reference TRBV14 and TRBJ1-2, is EAGVTQFPSHSVIEKGQTVTLRCDPISGHDNLYWYRRVMGKEIKFLLHFVKESKQDESGMPNNRFLAERTGGTYSTLKVQPAELEDSGVYFCASSQTGNYGYTFGSGTRLTVV.

The chain has TRBV5-4 and TRBJ2-5, with TRBD2 matching over 8 bases. V shed 3 bases and J 9 bases; nucleotides not matched to a gene: 10. Germline CDR1 is SGHNT and CDR2 is YYREEE (reference sequence). The CDR3 covers 14 residues. CDR3 in amino acids: CASSSTGTSLAQYF. In DNA form, the CDR3 reads TGTGCCAGCAGCTCAACCGGGACTAGTTTGGCCCAGTACTTC.

This clone appeared many times. The chain has TRBV7-3 and TRBJ1-6; possible D gene TRBD1, 5 bases. The CDR3 extends over 13 amino acids. Germline V gene sequence: CDR1 SGHTA, CDR2 FQGTGA. V lost 2 bases to trimming and J lost 7 bases, with 6 bases between them. The CDR3: CASSLGGNSPLHF. The CDR3 DNA reads TGTGCCAGCAGCTTAGGGGGGAATTCACCCCTCCACTTT.

The V gene is TRBV3-1 (or the pseudogene TRBV3-2), the J gene TRBJ1-2; 10 bases fit TRBD1. The V gene's germline CDR1 is LGHDT and CDR2 YNNKEL (reference sequence). V shed 4 bases, J shed 5 bases, and the junction held 1 base outside the gene matches. The CDR3 is 13 amino acids. CDR3 region: CASSLGQGYGYTF. The CDR3 coding sequence is TGTGCCAGCAGCCTGGGACAGGGGTATGGCTACACCTTC.

The chain employs TRBV5-6 and TRBJ2-2, with 8 bases fitting TRBD2. The CDR3 totals 16 residues. V trimming: 3 bases; J trimming: 5 bases; junction bases outside the gene matches: 9. Germline V gene data show CDR1 as SGHDT and CDR2 as YYEEEE. DNA of the CDR3: TGTGCCAGCAGCTATTGGCGAGCGGGAGCGACCGGGGAGCTGTTTTTT. Translated: CASSYWRAGATGELFF.

The chain recombines TRBV12-3 or TRBV12-4 with TRBJ2-1, with 11 nucleotides matching TRBD2. The trim removed 6 bases at V and 10 bases at J, leaving 2 bases unmatched. The CDR3 totals 12 residues. The CDR3 loop is CASSRTSGEQFF. The CDR3 DNA sequence: TGTGCCAGCAGCCGGACTAGCGGGGAGCAGTTCTTC.